These 19 T cell receptor beta chains originate from one sample sequenced in a study of cytomegalovirus exposure and HLA in healthy donors (dated 2017 in TCRdb). Libraries were prepared through the immunoSEQ multiplex PCR assay. The multiplex PCR relied on a mix of 60 forward primers for TCR Vbeta segments and 13 reverse primers for TCR Jbeta segments. In its TCRdb copy, this immuneACCESS table keeps in-frame sequences only and misses some clones. Where compared with another copy, unresolved V genes explain less than half of these, and the others have no known cause. The sample table contains about 50,000 clones; only one count was recorded for roughly 76% of them. Less than 3% of the sample goes to the ten largest clones. The specimen sequenced was PBMCs. These receptors came from a woman in her thirties or forties in good health and CMV-seropositive.

V is TRBV15 and J is TRBJ1-4; D call uncertain. V lost 0 bases and J lost 5, with 10 bases in between. Germline CDR1 is LNHNV and CDR2 is YYDKDF (reference sequence). This CDR3 contains 15 residues. As DNA, the CDR3 is TGTGCCACCAGCAGAGATGCGCTACTAAATGAAAAACTGTTTTTT. As protein: CATSRDALLNEKLFF.

The chain carries TRBV28 and TRBJ2-1; TRBD2 might be the D (6 bases). This CDR3 comprises 15 residues. Deletions cut 6 bases from V and 0 bases from J, with 12 bases between. Germline CDR1 is MDHEN and CDR2 is SYDVKM. The CDR3 region has the DNA TGTGCCAGCAGGGGAACCGGGAGCTCCTACAATGAGCAGTTCTTC. Translation gives CASRGTGSSYNEQFF.

V and J are TRBV6-5 and TRBJ2-3, with TRBD2 as a possible D gene (6 bases). Germline-derived CDR1 and CDR2 are MNHEY and SVGAGI. The CDR3 length is 14 residues. The V end was cut by 6 bases, the J end by 0 bases, with 10 bases between. CDR3 bases: TGTGCCAGCAGGCCGGGACTCAGCACAGATACGCAGTATTTT. This translates into CASRPGLSTDTQYF.

The genes are TRBV10-3 and TRBJ2-3; the D gene is possibly TRBD1 (7 bases). Trimming pared 2 bases from V and 5 bases from J, leaving 14 bases between. Germline CDR1 and CDR2: ENHRY and SYGVKD. The CDR3 spans 15 residues. The CDR3 coding sequence is TGTGCCATCAGTGAGGTCTCTCAGGGGGGAGATACGCAGTATTTT. Translating gives CAISEVSQGGDTQYF.

The gene calls are TRBV6-5 and TRBJ2-7; 7 nucleotides line up with TRBD1. The V and J ends lost 7 bases and 2 bases, in that order; junction bases with no gene match: 5. CDR1 MNHEY and CDR2 SVGAGI come from the germline V gene. CDR3 size: 13 residues. The CDR3 DNA reads as TGTGCCAGCATCGGGGACAGTGCCTACGAGCAGTACTTC. This gives the protein CASIGDSAYEQYF.

The rearrangement links TRBV29-1 to TRBJ1-3; D might be TRBD1 (6 bases). The CDR3 sequence is 15 residues long. Trimming pared 0 bases from V and 2 bases from J, leaving 11 bases between. Germline CDR1 is SQVTM and CDR2 is ANQGSEA. The CDR3, as DNA: TGCAGCGTTGAAGATAATGCAGGGGCTGGAAACACCATATATTTT. Protein sequence: CSVEDNAGAGNTIYF.

V gene TRBV27 combines with J gene TRBJ2-7; 8 positions match TRBD2. Germline V gives CDR1 MNHEY, CDR2 SMNVEV (reference sequence). The trim removed 4 bases at V and 3 bases at J, leaving 8 bases unmatched. The CDR3 loop spans 15 amino acids. CDR3 in amino acids: CASSSSGGPFYEQYF. DNA for the CDR3: TGTGCCAGCAGTTCAAGCGGGGGACCATTCTACGAGCAGTACTTC.

The chain links TRBV9 to TRBJ1-1, with a possible D match to TRBD1 (6 bases). The germline CDR1 and CDR2 sequences are SGDLS and YYNGEE. The CDR3 spans 15 residues. V lost 0 bases and J 0 bases, leaving 9 bases between the germline ends. The CDR3 region is CASSVAAGVNTEAFF. DNA for the CDR3: TGTGCCAGCAGCGTAGCGGCAGGGGTGAACACTGAAGCTTTCTTT.

V gene TRBV18 combines with J gene TRBJ1-3; 7 bases align to TRBD1. The V and J ends lost 3 bases and 0 bases, in that order; junction bases with no gene match: 5. This CDR3 spans 16 amino acids. Germline CDR1 and CDR2: KGHSH and LQKENI. The CDR3 DNA reads TGTGCCAGCTCACCTTCAGACAGGGTCTCTGGAAACACCATATATTTT. Translation: CASSPSDRVSGNTIYF.

V gene TRBV7-2 combines with J gene TRBJ2-7; TRBD1 agrees at 8 bases. The CDR3 has 15 amino acids. Germline values: CDR1 SGHTA, CDR2 FQGNSA. Trimming cost V 4 bases and J 2 bases; bases outside gene matches: 7. The CDR3 sequence: CASSSGTGGAYEQYF. In nucleotides, the CDR3 is TGTGCCAGCAGCTCGGGGACAGGCGGTGCCTACGAGCAGTACTTC.

The chain carries TRBV5-1 and TRBJ2-2, with D possibly matching TRBD1 (5 bases). The CDR3 is 13 amino acids. V shed 9 bases and J shed 1 base, with 10 bases lying between them. Germline CDR1 SGHRS, CDR2 YFSETQ. The CDR3 sequence is CATNTGNTGELFF. CDR3 DNA: TGCGCCACCAATACAGGGAACACCGGGGAGCTGTTTTTT.

The gene calls are TRBV9 and TRBJ1-6, with 10 nucleotides matching TRBD1. Germline V gene sequence: CDR1 SGDLS, CDR2 YYNGEE. V shed 0 bases, J shed 10 bases, and the junction held 13 bases outside the gene matches. CDR3 length equals 18 residues. The CDR3 DNA follows: TGTGCCAGCAGCGTAGGAAAGGGAAACGACAGGGGGCCATCACCCCTCCACTTT. The encoded protein is CASSVGKGNDRGPSPLHF.

CDR3 region: CATSVGTGYEQYF. The CDR3 DNA follows: TGTGCCACCTCTGTCGGAACAGGCTACGAGCAGTACTTC. The gene calls are TRBV2 and TRBJ2-7; a possible D gene is TRBD1 (5 bases). CDR3 size: 13 residues. Germline loops: CDR1 SNHLY, CDR2 FYNNEI. The V end lost 10 bases, the J end lost 3 bases, and 16 bases lay between the germline ends.

The V and J genes are TRBV19 and TRBJ2-5; tentatively, D is TRBD1 (5 bases). V gave up 6 bases and J gave up 4 bases, with 12 bases separating them. The CDR3 is 13 residues long. The germline CDR1 and CDR2 sequences are LNHDA and SQIVND (reference sequence). The CDR3 sequence: CASSNRQGETQYF. DNA for the CDR3: TGTGCCAGTAGCAACCGGCAGGGAGAGACCCAGTACTTC.

This sequence joins TRBV6-5 and TRBJ2-1; D is possibly TRBD2 (6 bases). CDR1 is MNHEY, CDR2 SVGAGI, per germline. V gave up 7 bases and J gave up 4 bases, with 14 bases separating them. This CDR3 is 14 amino acids long. The CDR3 DNA sequence: TGTGCCAGCACCCCAGTGGGGAGGTACAATGAGCAGTTCTTC. This translates into CASTPVGRYNEQFF.

This clone has only a few counts. The chain links TRBV19 to TRBJ1-5; 7 nucleotides match TRBD1. This CDR3 spans 15 amino acids. Trimming at V came to 5 bases and at J to 2 bases, leaving 6 bases not matched to a gene. Germline values: CDR1 LNHDA, CDR2 SQIVND (reference sequence). DNA for the CDR3: TGTGCCAGTAGTTCAAGACAGGGACGCAATCAGCCCCAGCATTTT. Amino acid sequence: CASSSRQGRNQPQHF.

This clone was counted only a few times. The genes are TRBV5-1 and TRBJ2-7, with TRBD2 as a possible D gene (6 bases). From germline, CDR1 is SGHRS and CDR2 YFSETQ. CDR3 length: 16 amino acids. V was trimmed by 3 bases and J by 5 bases, leaving 21 bases between them. The DNA of the CDR3 is TGCGCCAGCAGCTCCTTAGTCCGGGACTCGGGCGACGAGCAGTACTTC. This translates into CASSSLVRDSGDEQYF.

The rearrangement links TRBV6-1 to TRBJ2-5, with 10 bases lining up with TRBD1. The CDR3 is 15 residues long. Germline V gives CDR1 MNHNS, CDR2 SASEGT. The V and J ends lost 6 bases and 4 bases, in that order; junction bases with no gene match: 8. CDR3 in DNA: TGTGCCAGCAGGGTTGGACAGGGGGTTCCAGAGACCCAGTACTTC. This encodes CASRVGQGVPETQYF.

The chain has TRBV7-6 and TRBJ2-7, with D perhaps matching TRBD1 (6 bases). Between the trimmed V and J ends, which lost 1 base and 6 bases, there was a span of 13 bases. This CDR3 region has 14 residues. The germline V gene encodes CDR1 SGHVS and CDR2 FNYEAQ. The CDR3 sequence: CASSLVETGGEQYF. The CDR3 DNA is TGTGCCAGCAGCTTAGTGGAGACAGGTGGCGAGCAGTACTTC.